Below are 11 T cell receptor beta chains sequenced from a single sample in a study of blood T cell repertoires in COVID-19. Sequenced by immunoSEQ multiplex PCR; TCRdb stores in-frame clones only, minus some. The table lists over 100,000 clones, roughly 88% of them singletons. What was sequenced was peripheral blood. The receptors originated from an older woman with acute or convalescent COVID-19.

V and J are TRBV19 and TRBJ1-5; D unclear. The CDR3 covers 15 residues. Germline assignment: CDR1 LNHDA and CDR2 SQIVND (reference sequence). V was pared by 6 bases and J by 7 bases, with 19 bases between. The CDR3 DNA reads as TGTGCCAGTAGCCCAATCACCCCTCGCGGCCAGCCCCAGCATTTT. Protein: CASSPITPRGQPQHF.

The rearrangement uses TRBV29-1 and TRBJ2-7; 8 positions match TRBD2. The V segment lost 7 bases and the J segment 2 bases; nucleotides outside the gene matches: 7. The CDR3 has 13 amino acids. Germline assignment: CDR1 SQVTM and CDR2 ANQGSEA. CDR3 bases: TGCAGCGCGGGGACCGGGAGGGCCTACGAGCAGTACTTC. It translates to CSAGTGRAYEQYF.

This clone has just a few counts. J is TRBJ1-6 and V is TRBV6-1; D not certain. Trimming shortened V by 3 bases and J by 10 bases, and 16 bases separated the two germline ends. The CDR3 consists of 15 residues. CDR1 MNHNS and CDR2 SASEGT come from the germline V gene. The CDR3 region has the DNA TGTGCCAGCAGTGATAGGAGGCAGGCTAACTCACCCCTCCACTTT. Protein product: CASSDRRQANSPLHF.

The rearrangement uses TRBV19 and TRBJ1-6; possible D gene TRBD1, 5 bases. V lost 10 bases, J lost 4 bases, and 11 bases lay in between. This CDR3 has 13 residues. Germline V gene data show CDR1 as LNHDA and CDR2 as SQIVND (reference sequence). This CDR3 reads CATKQEYNSPLHF. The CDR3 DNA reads TGTGCCACCAAACAGGAGTATAATTCACCCCTCCACTTT. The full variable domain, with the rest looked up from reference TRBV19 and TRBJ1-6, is DGGITQSPKYLFRKEGQNVTLSCEQNLNHDAMYWYRQDPGQGLRLIYYSQIVNDFQKGDIAEGYSVSREKKESFPLTVTSAQKNPTAFYLCATKQEYNSPLHFGNGTRLTVT.

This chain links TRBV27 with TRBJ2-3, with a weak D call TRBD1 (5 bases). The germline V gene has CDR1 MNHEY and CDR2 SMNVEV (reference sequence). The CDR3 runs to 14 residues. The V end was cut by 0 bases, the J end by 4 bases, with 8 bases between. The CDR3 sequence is CASSLSPRADTQYF. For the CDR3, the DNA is TGTGCCAGCAGTTTATCGCCCAGGGCAGATACGCAGTATTTT.

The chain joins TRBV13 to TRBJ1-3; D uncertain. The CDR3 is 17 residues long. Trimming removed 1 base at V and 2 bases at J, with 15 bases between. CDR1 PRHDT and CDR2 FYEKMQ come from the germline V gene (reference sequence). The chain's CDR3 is CASSLEAAEFTGNTIYF. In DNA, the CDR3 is TGTGCCAGCAGCTTAGAGGCGGCAGAATTTACTGGAAACACCATATATTTT.

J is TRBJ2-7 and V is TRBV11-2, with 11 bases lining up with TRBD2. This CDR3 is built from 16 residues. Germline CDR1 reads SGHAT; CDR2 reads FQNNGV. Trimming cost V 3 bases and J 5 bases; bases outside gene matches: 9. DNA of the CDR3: TGTGCCAGCAGCTTTTCTCCCGGGACTAGCGGAAACGAGCAGTACTTC. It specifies CASSFSPGTSGNEQYF.

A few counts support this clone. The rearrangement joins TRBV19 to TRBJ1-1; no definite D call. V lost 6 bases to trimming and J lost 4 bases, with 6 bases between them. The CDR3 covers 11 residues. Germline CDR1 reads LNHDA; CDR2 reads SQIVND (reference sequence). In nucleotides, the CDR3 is TGTGCCAGTAGACAGAGCACTGAAGCTTTCTTT. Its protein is CASRQSTEAFF. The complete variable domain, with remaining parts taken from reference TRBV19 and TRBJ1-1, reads DGGITQSPKYLFRKEGQNVTLSCEQNLNHDAMYWYRQDPGQGLRLIYYSQIVNDFQKGDIAEGYSVSREKKESFPLTVTSAQKNPTAFYLCASRQSTEAFFGQGTRLTVV.

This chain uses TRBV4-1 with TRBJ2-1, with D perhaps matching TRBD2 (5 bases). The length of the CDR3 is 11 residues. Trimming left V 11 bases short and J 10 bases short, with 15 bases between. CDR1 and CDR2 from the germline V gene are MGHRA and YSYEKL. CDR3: CAARTTGEQFF. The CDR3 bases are TGCGCCGCGCGAACCACGGGGGAGCAGTTCTTC.

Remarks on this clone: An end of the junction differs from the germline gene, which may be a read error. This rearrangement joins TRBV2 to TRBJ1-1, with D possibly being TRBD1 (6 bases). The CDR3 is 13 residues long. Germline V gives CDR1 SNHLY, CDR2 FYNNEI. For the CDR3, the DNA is TGTGCCAGCATCCTAAGGGGGAACGCTGAAGCTTTCTTT. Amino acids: CASILRGNAEAFF.

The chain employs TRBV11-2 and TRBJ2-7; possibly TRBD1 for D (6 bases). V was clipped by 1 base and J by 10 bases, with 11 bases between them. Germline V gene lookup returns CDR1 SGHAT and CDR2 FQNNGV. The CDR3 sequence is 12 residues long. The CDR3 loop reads CASSLAQGPQYF. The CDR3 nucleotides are TGTGCCAGCAGCTTAGCACAGGGTCCCCAGTACTTC.